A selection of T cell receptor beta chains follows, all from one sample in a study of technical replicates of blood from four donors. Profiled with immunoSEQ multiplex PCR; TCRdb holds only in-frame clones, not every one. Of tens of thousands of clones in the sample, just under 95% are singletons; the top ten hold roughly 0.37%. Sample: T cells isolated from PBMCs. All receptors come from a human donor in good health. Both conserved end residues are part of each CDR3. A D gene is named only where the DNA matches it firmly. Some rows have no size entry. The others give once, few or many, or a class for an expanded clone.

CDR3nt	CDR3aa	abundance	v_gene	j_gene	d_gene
TGTGCCAGCAGCTTAGCAGGGGGCACTGAAGCTTTCTTT	CASSLAGGTEAFF	-	TRBV11-1	TRBJ1-1	-
TGCGCCAGCAGCCAATCCGGGACTAAGAGCTCCTACGAGCAGTACTTC	CASSQSGTKSSYEQYF	-	TRBV4-1	TRBJ2-7	TRBD2
TGTGCCAGCAGTTACTCGAAAGGCAGGAACTACGAGCAGTACTTC	CASSYSKGRNYEQYF	once	TRBV6-6	TRBJ2-7	-
TGTGCCATCAGTGCAGGGGGCGTTAGCACAGATACGCAGTATTTT	CAISAGGVSTDTQYF	-	TRBV10-3	TRBJ2-3	TRBD1
TGTGCCAGCAGCCTGAAGTATGAGAGTCGGGGGTTGGCTTTCTTT	CASSLKYESRGLAFF	once	TRBV5-6	TRBJ1-1	-
TGTGCCAGCAGCTTCGGGGACAGGGGTGAAAAACTGTTTTTT	CASSFGDRGEKLFF	-	TRBV7-9	TRBJ1-4	TRBD1
TGCGCCAGCCCGGGACTCTCCTACAATGAGCAGTTCTTC	CASPGLSYNEQFF	-	TRBV10-1	TRBJ2-1	-
TGTGCCAGCAGCTTTTTCACGAGGGCAGTCAAAAACATTCAGTACTTC	CASSFFTRAVKNIQYF	once	TRBV5-6	TRBJ2-4	-
TGTGCCAGCAGCAAACCGGGGATCGGGTACGAGCAGTACTTC	CASSKPGIGYEQYF	-	TRBV28	TRBJ2-7	-
TGTGCCAGCAGATCCCCGGGGTCTGAAGCTTTCTTT	CASRSPGSEAFF	-	TRBV16	TRBJ1-1	-
TGCGCCAGCAGCCAAGAGGTCAGAACGGGAACAGCCTACAATGAGCAGTTCTTC	CASSQEVRTGTAYNEQFF	once	TRBV4-1	TRBJ2-1	-
TGTGCCAGCAACCGAGATCTGTCTTACGAGCAGTACTTC	CASNRDLSYEQYF	-	TRBV6-6	TRBJ2-7	-
TGTGCCAGCAGCTCCACAGGGATCTCTGGAAACACCATATATTTT	CASSSTGISGNTIYF	-	TRBV11-3	TRBJ1-3	-
TGTGCCAGCAGTGAACCGGGACAGGGTACTGGGGCCAACGTCCTGACTTTC	CASSEPGQGTGANVLTF	-	TRBV28	TRBJ2-6	TRBD1
TGCGCCAGCAGCACCCAGCGGGAGGGCACAGATACGCAGTATTTT	CASSTQREGTDTQYF	-	TRBV4-3	TRBJ2-3	TRBD2
TGTGCCACCGTTCAGGGACAGGGCAATCAGCCCCAGCATTTT	CATVQGQGNQPQHF	-	TRBV19	TRBJ1-5	TRBD1
TGTGCTAGCAGTCCCTCTCAGGGCTCGAACACTGAAGCTTTCTTT	CASSPSQGSNTEAFF	few	TRBV7-7	TRBJ1-1	-
TGCAGCGTTGAGGCAGGGATAGGCACTGAAGCTTTCTTT	CSVEAGIGTEAFF	-	TRBV29-1	TRBJ1-1	-
TGTGCCTGGAGTGTAAGCGTGCGTTGGCGTACCGACTACGAGCAGTACTTC	CAWSVSVRWRTDYEQYF	once	TRBV30	TRBJ2-7	-
TGTGCCAGCAGTGATAGCGGGGTCTACAATGAGCAGTTCTTC	CASSDSGVYNEQFF	-	TRBV28	TRBJ2-1	TRBD2
TGTGCCAGCACCCGACCTTCGACAGGGGGCTTTCACGAGCAGTACTTC	CASTRPSTGGFHEQYF	-	TRBV5-4	TRBJ2-7	TRBD1
TGTGCCAGCAGTAGACAGGGTAGCGCCTACGAGCAGTACTTC	CASSRQGSAYEQYF	once	TRBV28	TRBJ2-7	TRBD1
TGCAGCGTTGAATGGACAGGCGCTGAAAAACTGTTTTTT	CSVEWTGAEKLFF	-	TRBV29-1	TRBJ1-4	TRBD1
TGTGCCAGCACCGTATCGGGGATCGACCAAGAGACCCAGTACTTC	CASTVSGIDQETQYF	-	TRBV9	TRBJ2-5	-
TGTGCCAGCAGCGGACGGGGAGGGGACACTGAAGCTTTCTTT	CASSGRGGDTEAFF	-	TRBV6-5	TRBJ1-1	-
TGCGCCAGCAGCGTGGAGGAGGGGACTGAAGCTTTCTTT	CASSVEEGTEAFF	-	TRBV5-1	TRBJ1-1	-
TGTGCCAGCAGCAAAGCGCGGGGGTACCAAGAGACCCAGTACTTC	CASSKARGYQETQYF	-	TRBV21-1	TRBJ2-5	-
TGTGCCTGGAGAGGACAGGTTGTGTGGAATGAGCAGTTCTTC	CAWRGQVVWNEQFF	-	TRBV30	TRBJ2-1	TRBD1
TGTGCCAGTAGTCCCCTCCTCGGGAGCACTTACGAGCAGTACTTC	CASSPLLGSTYEQYF	-	TRBV19	TRBJ2-7	-
TGTGCCAGCAAGGAGGAACCGAACACCGGGGAGCTGTTTTTT	CASKEEPNTGELFF	-	TRBV2	TRBJ2-2	-
TGTGCCAGCAGCATCGCCCGGGACAGTGAGCTTTATAGCAATCAGCCCCAGCATTTT	CASSIARDSELYSNQPQHF	-	TRBV7-9	TRBJ1-5	TRBD1
TGCGCCAGCAGTGGACAGGGGCGGAATGAAAAACTGTTTTTT	CASSGQGRNEKLFF	-	TRBV10-1	TRBJ1-4	TRBD1
TGCGCCAGCAGCTTGGGACAGGGGTCTAACTATGGCTACACCTTC	CASSLGQGSNYGYTF	-	TRBV5-1	TRBJ1-2	TRBD1
TGTGCCAGCAGCTCCGGTTTTAACTATGGCTACACCTTC	CASSSGFNYGYTF	-	TRBV6-5	TRBJ1-2	-
TGTGCCAGCAGCTACCTAGCGGGAGGTACCTACGAGCAGTACTTC	CASSYLAGGTYEQYF	-	TRBV11-3	TRBJ2-7	TRBD2
TGTGCCAGCAGCCAAGTACAGGGGGCTTCCTACGAGCAGTACTTC	CASSQVQGASYEQYF	once	TRBV4-2	TRBJ2-7	TRBD1
TGTGCCAGCAGCCACAGACAGGGTAGCACCGGGGAGCTGTTTTTT	CASSHRQGSTGELFF	-	TRBV7-7	TRBJ2-2	TRBD1
TGTGCCACCGCCAACCGGGGGGGCCCCTACGAGCAGTACTTC	CATANRGGPYEQYF	-	TRBV6-1	TRBJ2-7	TRBD2
TGCAGCGTTGAGGGACAGGGGTACACAGATACGCAGTATTTT	CSVEGQGYTDTQYF	once	TRBV29-1	TRBJ2-3	TRBD1
TGTGCCTGGAGAGGGGTGAGGACTAGCGGGAGTGGGGCCAAAAACATTCAGTACTTC	CAWRGVRTSGSGAKNIQYF	-	TRBV30	TRBJ2-4	TRBD2
TGTGCCCGGACCGGGACAGGGGGTGAATACGAAAACACCATATATTTT	CARTGTGGEYENTIYF	-	TRBV7-3	TRBJ1-3	TRBD1
TGTGCCAGCAGCCCAGGGGTAGGGGAAAAACTGTTTTTT	CASSPGVGEKLFF	-	TRBV6-5	TRBJ1-4	-
TGTGCCAGCTCCCAGCCGGGGAATGAGCAGTTCTTC	CASSQPGNEQFF	-	TRBV18	TRBJ2-1	-
TGTGCCAGCAGCGTGACTAGCGACTCCTACGAGCAGTACTTC	CASSVTSDSYEQYF	-	TRBV9	TRBJ2-7	TRBD2
TGTGCCAGCAGCTTACCTGAGGGACTCATCTCCTACGAGCAGTACTTC	CASSLPEGLISYEQYF	-	TRBV11-3	TRBJ2-7	-
TGTGCCTGGAGTGTACTGGACAGCTATGGCTACACCTTC	CAWSVLDSYGYTF	once	TRBV30	TRBJ1-2	-
TGTGCCAGCAGTGCCTGGACAGGTTTTGATGGCTACACCTTC	CASSAWTGFDGYTF	-	TRBV6-1	TRBJ1-2	TRBD1
TGCAGCGTTGTAAGTTACGGCACTGAAGCTTTCTTT	CSVVSYGTEAFF	few	TRBV29-1	TRBJ1-1	-
TGTGCCAGCAGTGAAGCCGGGACAGGGCATAGCAATCAGCCCCAGCATTTT	CASSEAGTGHSNQPQHF	-	TRBV6-1	TRBJ1-5	TRBD1
TGTGCCAGCAGCAAAGCTGGGGGCTGGGAGCCCCAGCATTTT	CASSKAGGWEPQHF	-	TRBV21-1	TRBJ1-5	-
TGTGCCAGCAGCGTAGTAGATAACTATGGCTACACCTTC	CASSVVDNYGYTF	-	TRBV9	TRBJ1-2	-
TGTGCCAGCAGTTTATCAGTAGCGGGAGGTCCTGAGCAGTTCTTC	CASSLSVAGGPEQFF	-	TRBV27	TRBJ2-1	TRBD2
TGTGCCAGCAGCTTTCTCCTAGCGGGAGATCAAGATACGCAGTATTTT	CASSFLLAGDQDTQYF	-	TRBV7-6	TRBJ2-3	TRBD2
TGCAGCGCTGGACAGGGATGGATAGGGACTGAAGCTTTCTTT	CSAGQGWIGTEAFF	-	TRBV29-1	TRBJ1-1	TRBD1
TGTGCCAGCAGCTTGAGCTATAGCAATCAGCCCCAGCATTTT	CASSLSYSNQPQHF	once	TRBV5-6	TRBJ1-5	-
TGCAGCTTTTCAACCCTAAATGAGCAGTTCTTC	CSFSTLNEQFF	-	TRBV29-1	TRBJ2-1	-
TGTGCCAGCAGTTTTCCCCAGAGACTCTACGAGCAGTACTTC	CASSFPQRLYEQYF	-	TRBV28	TRBJ2-7	-
TGTGCCAGCGGGACATATTACGAGCAGTACTTC	CASGTYYEQYF	-	TRBV28	TRBJ2-7	-
TGTGCCAGCTGCACTTCACAGAGACTATACGAGCAGTACTTC	CASCTSQRLYEQYF	-	TRBV27	TRBJ2-7	-
TGTGCCAGCAGTCGCGGGACTAACCTCTCCTACGAGCAGTACTTC	CASSRGTNLSYEQYF	-	TRBV2	TRBJ2-7	TRBD2